This T cell receptor beta chain is from a study of T cells in Graves' hyperthyroidism and ophthalmopathy. Study-level results: The majority of expanded thyroid clonotypes above 0.001 also appeared in blood.

Germline CDR1 reads SGHVS; CDR2 reads FQNEAQ. V gave up 8 bases and J gave up 9 bases; unmatched junction bases: 2. This CDR3 region has 12 residues. This clonotype came up once. The antigen is unknown. Regions amplified from RNA transcripts were the TCR beta CDR3 regions. The TCR CDR3 first-round RT-PCR relied on the HTBI primer set. TCRdb fed the multiplex PCR reads into MiXCR, producing one record per CDR3 protein. This sample has hundreds of thousands of distinct CDR3 sequences, with 35% to 40% found just once. Sequenced material: blood. The chain uses TRBV7-8 and TRBJ1-6; TRBD1 agrees at 9 bases. This clonotype was obtained from a man in his late teens or twenties with Graves' hyperthyroidism. For the CDR3, the DNA is TGTGCCAGCGGACAGGGGTTTTCACCCCTCCACTTT. It codes for CASGQGFSPLHF.